This TCR beta chain emerged from a study of T cell responses to AZD1222 COVID-19 vaccine. The CDR3 loop spans 17 amino acids. With 2 bases clipped from V and 2 bases from J, the junction kept 8 bases outside the gene matches. Sequenced by immunoSEQ multiplex PCR; TCRdb stores in-frame clones only, minus some. The sample contains fewer than 110,000 clones, around nine tenths of which appear only once. This sequence originates from an adult in good health. The chain joins TRBV23-1 to TRBJ1-5; TRBD1 matches at 8 bases. TRBV23-1 is noted as an ORF with a role that remains uncertain. The sequencing here drew on peripheral blood, taken on day 0 of AZD1222 vaccination. The CDR3 nucleotides read TGCGCCAGCAGTCAAACTCCGGACAGGGAGGGCAATCAGCCCCAGCATTTT. This gives the protein CASSQTPDREGNQPQHF.